This TCR beta chain was captured by sequencing in a study of blood T cell repertoires in COVID-19. Study-level information: COVID-19 samples, acute and convalescent, were from the United States, Italy and Spain. From T cells, B-cell-depleted T cells, or PBMCs came the material, which was cDNA or gDNA.

The CDR3 has 15 residues. The germline CDR1 and CDR2 sequences are SGHNT and YENEEA. V shed 2 bases, J shed 4 bases, and the junction held 1 base outside the gene matches. Clones were read by immunoSEQ multiplex PCR, and TCRdb kept only the in-frame ones, dropping some. The sample has around 81,000 clones; 85% to 90% are singletons. This receptor was obtained from a woman aged 80 or older with acute or convalescent COVID-19. Sequencing was performed on peripheral blood. The chain joins TRBV11-3 to TRBJ2-1; 11 bases fit TRBD2. CDR3 amino acids: CASSLRLAGYNEQFF. The CDR3 DNA sequence: TGTGCCAGCAGCTTAAGACTAGCGGGGTACAATGAGCAGTTCTTC.